This T cell receptor beta chain emerged from a study of response to subunit inactivated influenza vaccine. Study-level results: The authors proposed limited new T cell recruitment per seasonal influenza vaccination.

TCRdb redid the calling of the RT-PCR reads with MiXCR, one entry per CDR3 protein. In the table there are hundreds of thousands of distinct CDR3 sequences, 12% to 15% of which are singletons. This clonotype was seen only a few times. Its antigen is undetermined. This CDR3 contains 14 residues. V gave up 10 bases and J gave up 1 base, with 16 bases separating them. Per the germline V gene, CDR1 is MNHNS and CDR2 is SASEGT. The receptor was isolated from a man in his fifties or sixties who received an inactivated influenza vaccine. The source material was PBMCs from blood, sampled roughly 15 days before vaccination. This sequence joins TRBV6-1 and TRBJ1-1; tentatively, D is TRBD1 (5 bases). CDR3 region: CAISPGPQNTEAFF. CDR3 in DNA: TGTGCCATTTCTCCGGGACCGCAGAACACTGAAGCTTTCTTT.